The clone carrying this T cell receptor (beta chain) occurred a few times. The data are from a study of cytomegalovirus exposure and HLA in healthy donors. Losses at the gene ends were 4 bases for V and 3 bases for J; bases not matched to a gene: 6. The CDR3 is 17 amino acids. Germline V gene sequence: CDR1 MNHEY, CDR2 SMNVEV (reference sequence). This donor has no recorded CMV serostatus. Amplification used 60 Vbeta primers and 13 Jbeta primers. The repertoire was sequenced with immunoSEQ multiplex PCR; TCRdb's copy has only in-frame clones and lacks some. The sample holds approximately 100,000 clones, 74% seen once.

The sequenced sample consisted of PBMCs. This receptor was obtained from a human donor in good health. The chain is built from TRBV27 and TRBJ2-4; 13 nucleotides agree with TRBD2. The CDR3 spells CASSSRTSGGHKNIQYF. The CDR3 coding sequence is TGTGCCAGCAGTTCCCGGACTAGCGGGGGACACAAAAACATTCAGTACTTC.